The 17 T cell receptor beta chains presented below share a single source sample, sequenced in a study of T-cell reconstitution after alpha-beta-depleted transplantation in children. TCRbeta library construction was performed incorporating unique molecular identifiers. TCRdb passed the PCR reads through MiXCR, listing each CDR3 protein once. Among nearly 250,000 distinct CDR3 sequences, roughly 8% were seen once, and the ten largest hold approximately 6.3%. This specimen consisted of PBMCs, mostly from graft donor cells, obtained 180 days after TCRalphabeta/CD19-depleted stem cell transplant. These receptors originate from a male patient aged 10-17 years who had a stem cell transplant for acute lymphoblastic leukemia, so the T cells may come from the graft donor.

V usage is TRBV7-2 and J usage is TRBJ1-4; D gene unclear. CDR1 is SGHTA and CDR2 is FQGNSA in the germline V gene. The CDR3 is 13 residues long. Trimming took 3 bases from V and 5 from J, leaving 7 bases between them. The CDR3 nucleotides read TGTGCCAGCAGCTTTATAGGGAATGAAAAACTGTTTTTT. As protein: CASSFIGNEKLFF.

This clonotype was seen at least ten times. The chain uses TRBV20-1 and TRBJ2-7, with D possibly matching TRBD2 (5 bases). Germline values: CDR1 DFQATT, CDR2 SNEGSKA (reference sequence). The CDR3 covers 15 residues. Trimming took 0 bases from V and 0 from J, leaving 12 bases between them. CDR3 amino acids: CSARDRMRVSYEQYF. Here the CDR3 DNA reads TGCAGTGCTAGAGATCGAATGCGGGTCTCCTACGAGCAGTACTTC.

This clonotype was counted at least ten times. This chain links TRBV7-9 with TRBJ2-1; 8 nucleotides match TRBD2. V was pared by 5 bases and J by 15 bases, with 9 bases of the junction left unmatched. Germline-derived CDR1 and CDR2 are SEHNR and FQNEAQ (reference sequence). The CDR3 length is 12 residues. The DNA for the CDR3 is TGTGCCAGCAGCCAGGGACTAGTTTTGGGGTTCTTC. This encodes CASSQGLVLGFF.

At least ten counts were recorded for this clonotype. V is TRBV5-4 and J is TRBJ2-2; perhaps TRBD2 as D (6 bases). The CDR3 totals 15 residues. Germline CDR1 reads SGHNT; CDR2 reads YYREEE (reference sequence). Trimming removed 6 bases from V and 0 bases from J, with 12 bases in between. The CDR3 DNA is TGTGCCAGCACATTGGGACTTTCGAACACCGGGGAGCTGTTTTTT. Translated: CASTLGLSNTGELFF.

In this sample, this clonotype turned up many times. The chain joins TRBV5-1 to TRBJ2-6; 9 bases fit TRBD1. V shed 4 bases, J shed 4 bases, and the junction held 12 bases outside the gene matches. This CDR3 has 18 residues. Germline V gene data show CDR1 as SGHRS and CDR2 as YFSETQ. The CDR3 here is CASSPGDREKSGANVLTF. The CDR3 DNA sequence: TGCGCCAGCAGCCCGGGGGACAGGGAGAAGAGCGGGGCCAACGTCCTGACTTTC.

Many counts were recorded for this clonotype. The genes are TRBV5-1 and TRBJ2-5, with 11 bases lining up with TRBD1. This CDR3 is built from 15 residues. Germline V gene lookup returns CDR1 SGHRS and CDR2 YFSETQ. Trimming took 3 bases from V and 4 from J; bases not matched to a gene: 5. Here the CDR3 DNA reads TGCGCCAGCAGCTCCAAGGACAGGGGGCGAGAGACCCAGTACTTC. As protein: CASSSKDRGRETQYF.

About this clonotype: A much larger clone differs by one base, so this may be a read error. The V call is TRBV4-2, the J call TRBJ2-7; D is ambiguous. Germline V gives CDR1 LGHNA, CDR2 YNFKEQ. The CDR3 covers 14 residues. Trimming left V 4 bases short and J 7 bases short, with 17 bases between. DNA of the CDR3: TGTGCCAGCAGCCCCTCCGGACGGTCCGTGGAGCAGTACTTC. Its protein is CASSPSGRSVEQYF.

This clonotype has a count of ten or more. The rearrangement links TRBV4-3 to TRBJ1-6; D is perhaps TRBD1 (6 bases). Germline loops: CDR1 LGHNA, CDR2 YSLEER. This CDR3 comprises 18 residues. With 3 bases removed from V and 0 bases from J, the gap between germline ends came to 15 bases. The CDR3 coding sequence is TGCGCCAGCAGCCAGTTTTACAGGGAGAGCTCCTATAATTCACCCCTCCACTTT. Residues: CASSQFYRESSYNSPLHF.

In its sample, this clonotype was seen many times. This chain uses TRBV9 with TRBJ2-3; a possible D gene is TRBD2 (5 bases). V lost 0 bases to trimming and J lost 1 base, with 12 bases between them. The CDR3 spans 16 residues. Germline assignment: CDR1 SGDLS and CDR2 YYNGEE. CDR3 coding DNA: TGTGCCAGCAGCGTAGGAGGGAGTGGAGGCACAGATACGCAGTATTTT. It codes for CASSVGGSGGTDTQYF.

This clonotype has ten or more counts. The CDR3 here is CSAANTDTQYF. The CDR3 nucleotides are TGCAGCGCGGCGAACACAGATACGCAGTATTTT. This chain uses TRBV29-1 with TRBJ2-3; D is unclear. The V end lost 7 bases, the J end lost 2 bases, and 7 bases lay between the germline ends. Germline values: CDR1 SQVTM, CDR2 ANQGSEA. This CDR3 spans 11 amino acids.

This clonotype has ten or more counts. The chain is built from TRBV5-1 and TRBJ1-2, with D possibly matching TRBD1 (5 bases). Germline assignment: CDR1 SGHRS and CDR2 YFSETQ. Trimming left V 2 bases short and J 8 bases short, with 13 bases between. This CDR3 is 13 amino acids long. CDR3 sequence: CASSLGDVRGYTF. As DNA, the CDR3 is TGCGCCAGCAGCTTAGGGGATGTGCGGGGCTACACCTTC.

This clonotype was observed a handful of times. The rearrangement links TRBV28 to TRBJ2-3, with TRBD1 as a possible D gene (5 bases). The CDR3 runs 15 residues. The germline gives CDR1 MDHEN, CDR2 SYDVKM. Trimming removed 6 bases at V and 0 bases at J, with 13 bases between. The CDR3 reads CASRYRFSSTDTQYF. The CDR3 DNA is TGTGCCAGCAGATACAGGTTCTCTAGCACAGATACGCAGTATTTT.

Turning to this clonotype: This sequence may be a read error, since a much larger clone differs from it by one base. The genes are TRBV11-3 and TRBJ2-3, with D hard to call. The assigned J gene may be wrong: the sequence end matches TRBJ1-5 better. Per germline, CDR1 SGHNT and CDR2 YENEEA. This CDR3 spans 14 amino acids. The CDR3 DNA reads TGTGCCAGCAGCCGGACTAGCGTATCAGATACGCAGCATTTT. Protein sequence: CASSRTSVSDTQHF.

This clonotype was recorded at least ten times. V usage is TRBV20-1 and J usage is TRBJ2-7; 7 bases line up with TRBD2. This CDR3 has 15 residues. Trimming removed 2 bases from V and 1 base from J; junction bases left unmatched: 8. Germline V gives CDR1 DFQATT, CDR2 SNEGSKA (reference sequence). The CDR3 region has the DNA TGCAGTGCTAGAAGAGGGAGGGTTCTTTCCTACGAGCAGTACTTC. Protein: CSARRGRVLSYEQYF.

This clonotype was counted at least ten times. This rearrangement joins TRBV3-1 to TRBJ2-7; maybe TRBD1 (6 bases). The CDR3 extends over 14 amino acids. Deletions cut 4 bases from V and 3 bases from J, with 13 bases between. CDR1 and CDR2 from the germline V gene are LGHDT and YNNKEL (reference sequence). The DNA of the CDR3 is TGTGCCAGCAGCCCTCGGACAGAGGGCTACGAGCAGTACTTC. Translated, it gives CASSPRTEGYEQYF.

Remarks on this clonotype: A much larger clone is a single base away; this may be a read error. The CDR3 bases are TGTGCCAGCAGGCCACGACAGGGGGAGACCCAGTACTTC. Its translation is CASRPRQGETQYF. The chain uses TRBV6-1 and TRBJ2-5; TRBD1 aligns across 8 bases. Per germline, CDR1 MNHNS and CDR2 SASEGT. V trimming: 6 bases; J trimming: 5 bases; junction bases outside the gene matches: 5. This CDR3 has 13 residues.

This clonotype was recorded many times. The CDR3 protein is CASSLPRLAGGSYEQYF. As DNA, the CDR3 is TGTGCCAGCAGCTTACCCCGACTAGCGGGGGGATCCTACGAGCAGTACTTC. The chain employs TRBV7-9 and TRBJ2-7; 13 bases line up with TRBD2. Germline CDR1 reads SEHNR; CDR2 reads FQNEAQ (reference sequence). The CDR3 runs 17 residues. Losses at the gene ends were 2 bases for V and 1 base for J; bases not matched to a gene: 5.